This TCR beta chain was recovered during a study of cytomegalovirus exposure and HLA in healthy donors. The PCR ran on 60 Vbeta and 13 Jbeta primers. The protocol was immunoSEQ multiplex PCR, while the TCRdb copy is restricted to in-frame clones and leaves out a portion. Of about 170,000 clones listed, roughly 78% are singletons. This CDR3 spans 14 amino acids. Germline CDR1 LGHNA, CDR2 YSLEER. Trimming pared 0 bases from V and 7 bases from J, leaving 12 bases between. The sequenced material came from PBMCs. V gene TRBV4-3 combines with J gene TRBJ1-2, with D hard to call. The clonotype was recovered from a man between 40 and 49 years old in good health and CMV-seropositive. The CDR3 DNA sequence: TGCGCCAGCAGCCAAGAGACCGGGTTAGGTGGCTACACCTTC. Protein sequence: CASSQETGLGGYTF.